This TCR beta chain emerged from a study of shared clonotypes between healthy human individuals. Overall study: Participating donors consisted of two women and a few men aged 18 to 49.

This clone was picked up one time. What it binds is not known. General study points: Incompleteness in sorted-subset sequencing, despite large depth, was shown by rarefaction.

The CDR3 runs 15 residues. The germline V gene has CDR1 MDHEN and CDR2 SYDVKM. V shed 6 bases, J shed 6 bases, and the junction held 12 bases outside the gene matches. The naive CD8 population came from CD45RO-negative cells selected for CCR7, without terminally differentiated effector memory CD45RA+ cells. Nashville, Tennessee was home to all donors, each a Caucasian adult. The assay was immunoSEQ multiplex PCR, and TCRdb's table has in-frame clones only and misses some. The sample carries hundreds of thousands of clones, 85% to 95% recorded once. The chain couples TRBV28 to TRBJ1-2; 8 nucleotides align to TRBD1. This sequence originates from a woman in her 30s in good health. The specimen was naive CD8+ T cells sorted from blood. The CDR3 is CASSRGQVEWDGYTF. Here the CDR3 DNA reads TGTGCCAGCAGCCGGGGACAGGTCGAGTGGGATGGCTACACCTTC.